This TCR beta chain was obtained from a study of cytomegalovirus exposure and HLA in healthy donors. The overall study: Researchers previously reported finding roughly 120 million unique TCR beta sequences from 170 million or so T cells. Regarding the study as a whole: The classifier, whose performance was assessed in both the original and validation cohorts, reportedly diagnosed cytomegalovirus status with high specificity and sensitivity. Later genetic work tied a missense DCLRE1C variant to beta-chain V and J trimming.

It was with 60 Vbeta and 13 Jbeta primers that the PCR ran. The protocol was immunoSEQ multiplex PCR, while the TCRdb copy is restricted to in-frame clones and leaves out a portion. Altogether 160,000 or so clones are present, around 78% being singletons, with the ten largest covering roughly 1%. Nominally healthy donors were sampled, though unrecorded immune exposures were likely. As regards this clone: The antigen is undetermined.

The clonotype was recovered from a woman aged 40 to 50 in good health and CMV-seronegative. The sample was PBMCs.

CDR3: CASSHAGFPETQYF. Written as DNA, the CDR3 is TGTGCCAGCAGCCACGCAGGGTTTCCAGAGACCCAGTACTTC. This chain uses TRBV28 with TRBJ2-5; a weak D match, TRBD1 (5 bases). The V end lost 6 bases, the J end lost 4 bases, and 15 bases lay between the germline ends. This CDR3 spans 14 amino acids. The germline V gene encodes CDR1 MDHEN and CDR2 SYDVKM.